The entry below describes one TCR beta chain. These data are taken from a study of molecular identifiers for immune sequencing clone quantification. TCRdb itself ran the PCR reads through MiXCR, one entry per CDR3 protein. The table shows about 510,000 distinct CDR3 sequences, with around 23% occurring only once. From germline, CDR1 is MGHRA and CDR2 YSYEKL. Trimming stripped 1 base from V and 1 base from J, with 18 bases between. The CDR3 covers 18 residues. The chain is built from TRBV4-1 and TRBJ2-3; no firm D call. Sequencing was performed on naive CD8+ T cells from blood, with Jurkat cell RNA spiked in. Subset in this sample: FACS-sorted CD8+CD4-CCR7+CD45RA+ naive T cells. The TCR comes from a human donor in good health. Some libraries in this study had Jurkat cell RNA spiked in. The CDR3 bases are TGCGCCAGCAGCCAAGTTCCGTTCCAAGGTAGCCGCACAGATACGCAGTATTTT. This gives the protein CASSQVPFQGSRTDTQYF.